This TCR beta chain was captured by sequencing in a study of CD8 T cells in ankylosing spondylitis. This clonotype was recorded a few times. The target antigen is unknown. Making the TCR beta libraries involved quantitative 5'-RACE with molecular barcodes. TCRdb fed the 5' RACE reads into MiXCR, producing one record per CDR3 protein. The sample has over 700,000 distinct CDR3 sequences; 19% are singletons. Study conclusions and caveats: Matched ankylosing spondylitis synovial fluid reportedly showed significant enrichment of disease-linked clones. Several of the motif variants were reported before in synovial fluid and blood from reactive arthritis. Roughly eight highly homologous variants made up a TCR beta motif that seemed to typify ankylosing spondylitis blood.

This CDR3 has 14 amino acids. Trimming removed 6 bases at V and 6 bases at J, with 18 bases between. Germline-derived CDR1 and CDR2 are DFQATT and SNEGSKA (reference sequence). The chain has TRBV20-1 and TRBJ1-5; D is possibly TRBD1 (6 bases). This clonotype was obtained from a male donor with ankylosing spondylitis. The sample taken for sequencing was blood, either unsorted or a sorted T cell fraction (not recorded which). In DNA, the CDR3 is TGCAGTGCCCTCCTGACAGGAGGCATTCAGCCCCAGCATTTT. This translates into CSALLTGGIQPQHF.